The next 6 T cell receptor beta chains were all read from a single sample in a study of Graves' ophthalmopathy and Graves' hyperthyroidism. RNA transcripts yielded amplified TCR beta CDR3 regions. HTBI primers served in a first-round RT-PCR, which a second-round multiplex PCR followed. TCRdb recomputed calls from the multiplex PCR reads with MiXCR, one row per CDR3 protein. The sample lists about 590,000 distinct CDR3 sequences; 35% to 45% were seen once. Sequencing was carried out using peripheral blood or thyroid tissue (not recorded which). The receptor source for this set is an adult man with Graves' hyperthyroidism.

Many counts were recorded for this clonotype. The chain joins TRBV20-1 to TRBJ1-2, with unresolved D. The CDR3 totals 16 residues. Trimming took 1 base from V and 6 from J, leaving 21 bases between them. From germline, CDR1 is DFQATT and CDR2 SNEGSKA (reference sequence). The CDR3 loop is CSARAVGGSLRDGYTF. In DNA, the CDR3 is TGCAGTGCTAGAGCGGTCGGCGGAAGTCTAAGGGATGGCTACACCTTC.

The CDR3 DNA reads as TGTGCCAGCAGCCAAGTCGGAACTGTGGAGACCCAGTACTTC. It is translated as CASSQVGTVETQYF. The chain uses TRBV3-1 and TRBJ2-5, with no clear D. This CDR3 spans 14 amino acids. The germline CDR1 and CDR2 sequences are LGHDT and YNNKEL (reference sequence). V lost 1 base to trimming and J lost 5 bases, with 11 bases between them.

This clonotype showed up many times. The chain links TRBV5-1 to TRBJ2-3, with D unclear. Trimming cost V 4 bases and J 10 bases, with 10 bases left between them. The germline gives CDR1 SGHRS, CDR2 YFSETQ. The length of the CDR3 is 11 residues. This CDR3 is CASSTAVAQYF. CDR3 DNA sequence: TGCGCCAGCAGCACCGCCGTAGCGCAGTATTTT.

This chain connects TRBV12-3 or TRBV12-4 to TRBJ1-1; TRBD1 matches at 7 bases. The length of the CDR3 is 15 residues. V lost 6 bases and J lost 11; bases outside the gene matches: 18. The CDR3 bases are TGTGCCAGCAGCCAACAAACAGGGGATGGGATGGGGGCTTTCTTT. Residues: CASSQQTGDGMGAFF.

The CDR3 DNA reads as TGTGCCAGTCGGGCTAGCGGGACCCACTACGAGCAGTACTTC. This codes for CASRASGTHYEQYF. The rearrangement joins TRBV19 to TRBJ2-7, with 9 bases identical to TRBD2. CDR1 is LNHDA and CDR2 is SQIVND in the germline V gene (reference sequence). Trimming cost V 8 bases and J 3 bases; bases outside gene matches: 8. The CDR3 spans 14 residues.

Points on this clonotype: This likely comes from a read error, as the CDR3 has no conserved phenylalanine or tryptophan at its end. The rearrangement uses TRBV7-9 and TRBJ1-2, with 11 bases identical to TRBD1. The CDR3 runs to 14 residues. V shed 8 bases, J shed 6 bases, and the junction held 8 bases outside the gene matches. Germline V gene lookup returns CDR1 SEHNR and CDR2 FQNEAQ (reference sequence). The CDR3: CASASGTGGHGYTL. The CDR3 DNA is TGTGCCAGCGCCTCCGGGACAGGGGGTCATGGCTACACCCTC.